This TCR beta chain was identified in a study of cytomegalovirus exposure and HLA in healthy donors (dated by TCRdb to about 2017). Turning to the overall study: An earlier analysis of several hundred of the donors reported around 280 Gb of sequence data and around 110 million unique TCR beta sequences obtained from about 179 million T cells. The genetic ancestry cluster associated with self-reported Caucasian donors included roughly four fifths of the roughly 390 genotyped donors. Typing coverage varied by locus: about 629-630 donors for A, B, C, DRB1 and DQB1; 522 for DQA1; 606 for DPA1; approximately 490 for DPB1. The study was designed to test whether signatures of past pathogen exposure could be identified by cataloging public T cell receptors. Donor age, sex, ethnicity and CMV serostatus were compiled alongside the repertoire data. In a later analysis, previously published TCR beta repertoires from some 640 donors were re-analyzed and high-resolution HLA genotyping was added so that TCR occurrence patterns could be studied. Roughly five DR-DQ haplotypes were handled as single units for association and clustering because linkage in the cohort was strong. Genome-wide SNP genotypes for about 65% of the 666 donors were used in a later genetic analysis, which treated that subset as a discovery cohort. Among over 350 genotyped donors of the cohort, an average of about 240,000 unique TCR beta nucleotide sequences were sequenced per donor, roughly 18% of them non-productive. Using immunosequencing, the study profiled T cell repertoires from 666 subjects and related those repertoires to cytomegalovirus serostatus. Class I and class II HLA loci were covered by the typing at four-digit resolution. All discovery cohort repertoires had been generated using a single sequencing platform. Approximately 310 gigabases of sequencing data and tens of millions of unique TCR sequences were included in an early release covering around 600 HLA-typed donors. The study combined high-throughput TCR immunosequencing, statistical association of individual TCRs with disease status, and machine learning to predict cytomegalovirus infection status. In addition to the first cohort of approximately 650 subjects, a separate validation cohort of approximately 120 different subjects was used. In the later analysis, no new phenotypic data were used to find candidate immune exposures; instead, reliance was placed on TCR beta sequences and their occurrence across donors. An earlier analysis of several hundred of the donors used high-throughput TCR beta sequencing to judge whether each TCR beta V gene segment behaved as functional or pseudogenic. Broader findings and caveats from the paper: Presence/absence analyses assumed roughly uniform sequencing depth across donors, an assumption that may not hold. According to a later analysis, most CMV-associated TCR beta chains appeared to be HLA-restricted, and the HLA associations seemed to be driven largely by CMV exposure. A later analysis reported that several top co-occurrence clusters appeared linked to parvovirus B19, influenza, CMV and Epstein-Barr virus. In an earlier analysis of 587 of the donors, most TCR beta V segments appeared in productive rearrangements about 87% or about 30% of the time, broadly matching IMGT annotations. A total of some 180 TCR beta chains were listed by the study as associated with cytomegalovirus. The 87-base-pair reads could not distinguish some IMGT-functional V segments, including TRBV6-2 and TRBV6-3, so those segments were excluded. A later analysis found that HLA-associated TCR beta chains were more clonally expanded and had lower generation probabilities than equally common non-associated chains. According to the authors, the approach could potentially be generalized to other disease states and immunological phenotypes. While some public TCRs were present in many individuals, most TCR sequences turned up only very rarely across donors. In both the original and validation cohorts, the classifier was reported to diagnose cytomegalovirus status with high specificity and sensitivity. The cohort was sequenced for TCR beta chains only, and without alpha or paired-chain data the features that could be detected were limited. Assigning TCR associations to individual alleles was difficult when HLA alleles, especially DR and DQ, strongly co-occurred. A further reported finding was that TCR beta sequences accurately predicted the HLA-A and HLA-B alleles for most subjects in the first cohort. A group of highly shared sequence variants was considered likely to be a technical artifact of the sequencing pipeline. Because counts were too low, around 17 rarely observed V segments, including chromosome 9 orphons, were left out of the earlier analysis of 500 to 750 of the donors. In a later analysis, the rate of TCR association differed among HLA loci, with DRB1 alleles having the most associated TCRs and HLA-C alleles having the fewest. At a false discovery rate of 0.05, a later analysis linked around 15,000 TCR beta sequences to specific HLA alleles. Immune exposure information for the cohort was limited to CMV serostatus. Compared with the roughly 670-donor mean, donors in an Asian-associated ancestry cluster had fewer N-insertions in productive TCRs, according to a later genetic analysis. A few of the identified cytomegalovirus-associated TCR beta chains were confirmed in vitro to be specific for cytomegalovirus antigens. An association between a missense DCLRE1C variant and V-gene and J-gene trimming of TCR beta chains was found in a later genetic analysis and replicated in an independent cohort. HLA typing was unavailable for some donors at each locus, so association tests used only the typed subset. Correlated functional status among segregating V segments might be attributable to linkage disequilibrium, but an unknown experimental factor could not be ruled out.

The germline V gene supplies CDR1 SGDLS and CDR2 YYNGEE. The V end gives up 4 bases and the J end 3 bases, leaving 4 bases in the junction not matched to a gene. Its CDR3 holds 14 amino acids, cysteine through phenylalanine. CDR3 DNA is the only sequence kept; it has 42 bases, read in frame from the first base. Comment on this clone: This receptor's antigen is unknown.

Library preparation used the immunoSEQ multiplex PCR assay. A mixture of 60 forward primers for TCR Vbeta segments and 13 reverse primers for TCR Jbeta segments was used in the multiplex PCR. The CDR3 region of rearranged TCR beta genes was amplified from genomic DNA with a multiplex PCR assay. The Illumina HiSeq System was used to sequence the amplified TCR beta libraries as 87-base-pair reads. The paper's processing steps were these. Across the roughly 670 repertoires, a later analysis counted roughly 77 million unique TCR beta chains, 9.5 million to 13 million of which were shared by at least two donors. Raw reads were error-corrected and collapsed into unique sequences with a nearest-neighbor algorithm that merged closely related sequences to remove PCR and sequencing errors. To assign V, D and J gene segments, CDR3 sequences were aligned to IMGT reference sequences. For a sequence to be retained, at least a six-nucleotide match to both a V gene segment and a J gene segment was required. A rearrangement counted as productive if the CDR3 had no stop codons and remained in frame with V and J, and every other rearrangement counted as non-productive. Following IMGT convention, CDR3 was defined as the stretch from the second conserved V-encoded cysteine to the conserved J-encoded phenylalanine. In an earlier analysis of around 640 of the donors, sequences lacking an unambiguous match to a single V gene segment were excluded. In an earlier analysis of several hundred of the donors, V segments were called functional above 56.7% productive rearrangements and were called segregating when the between-donor standard deviation exceeded 5%. A statistical classification framework was built to diagnose cytomegalovirus status from the catalog of TCR beta chain sequences. In a later analysis, V and J genes were assigned by comparing TCR nucleotide sequences against IMGT/GENE-DB human TR gene sequences. A later analysis assigned CDR3 sequences and most-parsimonious VDJ recombination scenarios with the TCRdist pipeline. A later analysis defined each TCR beta chain by its CDR3 amino acid sequence plus V-gene family, and excluded reads lacking a unique V-gene family. A later analysis removed roughly 590 highly shared, low-generation-probability nucleotide sequences to deal with suspected cross-contamination and a sequencing artifact. A later analysis calculated a clonal expansion index for each public chain from normalized within-repertoire ranks of inferred template counts. A later analysis computed generation probabilities with a VDJ recombination model fitted to out-of-frame rearrangements, and checked the results against IGoR. In a later analysis, hypergeometric tests were used to score TCR-TCR, TCR-HLA and TCR-CMV co-occurrence, with a repertoire-size bias correction applied to TCR pairs. False discovery rates were estimated in a later analysis by permuting HLA or CMV assignments 20 times. A later analysis grouped co-occurring TCRs with DBSCAN, adding TCRdist sequence similarity when clustering within HLA-allele-positive subsets. Repertoires with fewer than 30,000 or more than 120,000 public chains, plus five repertoires with anomalous nucleotide sharing, were excluded from co-occurrence clustering. Held by TCRdb, this immuneACCESS table contains in-frame sequences only and omits some clones. Under half of the omission traces to an unresolved V gene where checked; the cause of the rest is unknown. V and J calls and clone size are those listed in that table; D and trimming were worked out from the DNA. For this sample, the table gives over 100,000 clones. The top ten hold roughly 1.7% of the sample.

In total, 630 or so healthy bone marrow donors made up the cohort. At the time of sampling, every cohort member was nominally healthy, though immune exposures that went unrecorded were likely present. The donor tested CMV seropositive, placing the donor among the 250 to 350 seropositive members of the cohort. Each donor provided a peripheral blood sample, and peripheral blood mononuclear cells were used for TCR beta sequencing. The Qiagen DNeasy Blood Extraction Kit was used to extract genomic DNA from the blood cell samples. This chain is built from TRBV9 and TRBJ2-1, with TRBD1 identical over 7 junction bases. Material: PBMCs. The TCR was taken from a woman between 35 and 50 years old in good health and CMV-seropositive. The DNA is TGTGCCAGCAGCACGGGACAGATCTACAATGAGCAGTTCTTC. This codes for CASSTGQIYNEQFF.